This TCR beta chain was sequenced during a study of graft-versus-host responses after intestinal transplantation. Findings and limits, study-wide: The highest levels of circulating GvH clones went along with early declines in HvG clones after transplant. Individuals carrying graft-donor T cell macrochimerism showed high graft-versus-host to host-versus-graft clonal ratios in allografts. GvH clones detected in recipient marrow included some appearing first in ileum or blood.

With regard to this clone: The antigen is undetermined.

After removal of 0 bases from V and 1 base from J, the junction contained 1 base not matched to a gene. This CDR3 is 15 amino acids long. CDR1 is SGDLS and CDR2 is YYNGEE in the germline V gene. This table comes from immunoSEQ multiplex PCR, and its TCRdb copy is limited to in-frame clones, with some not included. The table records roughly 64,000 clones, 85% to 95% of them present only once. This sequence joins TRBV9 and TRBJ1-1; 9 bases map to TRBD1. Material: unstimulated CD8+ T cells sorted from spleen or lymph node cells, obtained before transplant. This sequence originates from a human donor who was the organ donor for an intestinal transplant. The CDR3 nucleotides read TGTGCCAGCAGCGTAGAGGACAGGGGGAACACTGAAGCTTTCTTT. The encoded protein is CASSVEDRGNTEAFF.